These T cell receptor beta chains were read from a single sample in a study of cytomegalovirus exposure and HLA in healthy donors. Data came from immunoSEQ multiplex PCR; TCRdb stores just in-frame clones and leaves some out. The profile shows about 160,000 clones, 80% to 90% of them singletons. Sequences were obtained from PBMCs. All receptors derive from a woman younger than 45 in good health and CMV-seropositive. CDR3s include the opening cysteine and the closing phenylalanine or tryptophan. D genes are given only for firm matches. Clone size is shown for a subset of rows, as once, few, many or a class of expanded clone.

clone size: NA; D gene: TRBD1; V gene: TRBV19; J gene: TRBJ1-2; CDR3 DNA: TGTGCCAGTAGTATAGGGGGACAGATCTATGGCTACACCTTC; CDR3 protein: CASSIGGQIYGYTF
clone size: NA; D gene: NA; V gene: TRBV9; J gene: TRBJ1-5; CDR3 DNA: TGTGCCAGCAGCCCCGGGGGGGCTCTCAATCAGCCCCAGCATTTT; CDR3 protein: CASSPGGALNQPQHF
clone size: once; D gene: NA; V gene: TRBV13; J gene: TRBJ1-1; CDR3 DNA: TGTGCCAGCAGCTTGAGGGTGAACACTGAAGCTTTCTTT; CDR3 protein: CASSLRVNTEAFF
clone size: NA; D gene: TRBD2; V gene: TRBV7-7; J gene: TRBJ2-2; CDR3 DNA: TGTGCCAGCAGCCCCCGGGGGGGTGGGGAGCTGTTTTTT; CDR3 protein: CASSPRGGGELFF
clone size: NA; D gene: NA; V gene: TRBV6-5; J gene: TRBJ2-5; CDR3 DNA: TGTGCCAGCAGCCCTGGACAAATTGGCGAGACCCAGTACTTC; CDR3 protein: CASSPGQIGETQYF
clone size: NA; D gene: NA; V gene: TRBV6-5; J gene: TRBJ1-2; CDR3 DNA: TGTGCCATCCAGAAGGGGCAGGGCAACTATGGCTACACCTTC; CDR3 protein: CAIQKGQGNYGYTF
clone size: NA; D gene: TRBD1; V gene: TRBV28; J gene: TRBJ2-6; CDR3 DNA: TGTGCCAGCAGTTTAGGACAGGGGAACACTGGGGCCAACGTCCTGACTTTC; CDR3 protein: CASSLGQGNTGANVLTF
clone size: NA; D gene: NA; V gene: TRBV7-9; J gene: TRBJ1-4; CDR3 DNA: TGTGCCAGCAGCATGGGACTATTTGAAAAACTGTTTTTT; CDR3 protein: CASSMGLFEKLFF
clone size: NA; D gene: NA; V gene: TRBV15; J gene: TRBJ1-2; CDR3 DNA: TGTGCCACCAGCAGAGATAATGGGCGCCATGGCTACACCTTC; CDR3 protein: CATSRDNGRHGYTF
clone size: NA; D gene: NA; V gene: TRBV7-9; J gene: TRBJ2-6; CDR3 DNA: TGTTCCAGCAGGCACACCTCCGAGGCGGGGGCCAACGTCCTGACTTTC; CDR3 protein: CSSRHTSEAGANVLTF
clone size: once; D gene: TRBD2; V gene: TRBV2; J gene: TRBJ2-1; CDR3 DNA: TGTGCCAGCAGACTGGTAGCGGGGGGGCCTAATGAGCAGTTCTTC; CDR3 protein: CASRLVAGGPNEQFF
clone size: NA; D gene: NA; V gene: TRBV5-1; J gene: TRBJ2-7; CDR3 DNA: TGCGCCAGCAGCCCACAGGGTTACGAGCAGTACTTC; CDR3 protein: CASSPQGYEQYF
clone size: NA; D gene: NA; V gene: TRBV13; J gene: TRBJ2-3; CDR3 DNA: TGTGCCAGCAGCTCCCTATCTGAGAGGCGAACAGATACGCAGTATTTT; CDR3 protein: CASSSLSERRTDTQYF
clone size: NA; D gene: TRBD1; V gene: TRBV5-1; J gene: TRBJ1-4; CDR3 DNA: TGCGCCAGCAGCCCTGACAGGGGGGGTGAAAAACTGTTTTTT; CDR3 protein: CASSPDRGGEKLFF
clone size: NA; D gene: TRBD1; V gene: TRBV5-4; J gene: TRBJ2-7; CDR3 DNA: TGTGCCAGCAGCTTGGGGGACAGGGCCCTCTACGAGCAGTACTTC; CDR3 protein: CASSLGDRALYEQYF
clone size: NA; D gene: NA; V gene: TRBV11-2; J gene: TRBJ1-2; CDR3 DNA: TGTGCCAGCAGCTTAGATACAGGACACTATGGCTACACCTTC; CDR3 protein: CASSLDTGHYGYTF
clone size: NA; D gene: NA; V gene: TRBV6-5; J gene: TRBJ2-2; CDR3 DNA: TGTGCCAGCAGAGACCGACAGGCTGATACCGGGGAGCTGTTTTTT; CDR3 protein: CASRDRQADTGELFF
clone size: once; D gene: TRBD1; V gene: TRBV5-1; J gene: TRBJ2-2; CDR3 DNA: TGCGCCAGCAGCCCCCGGACAGGGGGAAGCACCGGGGAGCTGTTTTTT; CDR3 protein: CASSPRTGGSTGELFF
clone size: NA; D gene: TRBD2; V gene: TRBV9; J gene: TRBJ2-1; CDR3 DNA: TGTGCCAGCAGCGTAGATAGGGAGGGACTCTACAATGAGCAGTTCTTC; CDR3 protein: CASSVDREGLYNEQFF
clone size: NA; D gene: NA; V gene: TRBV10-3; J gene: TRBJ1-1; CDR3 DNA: TGTGCCATCAGTGAGTCGGTTGGTCGGACTGAAGCTTTCTTT; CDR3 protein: CAISESVGRTEAFF
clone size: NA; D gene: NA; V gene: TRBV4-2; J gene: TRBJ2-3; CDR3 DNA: TGTGCCAGCAGCCTCAACAGGGACACACACGATACGCAGTATTTT; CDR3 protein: CASSLNRDTHDTQYF
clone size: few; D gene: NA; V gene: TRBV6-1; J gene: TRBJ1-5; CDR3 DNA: TGTGCCAGCAGTGCATACAGGGAAGGGATTAGCAATCAGCCCCAGCATTTT; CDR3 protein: CASSAYREGISNQPQHF
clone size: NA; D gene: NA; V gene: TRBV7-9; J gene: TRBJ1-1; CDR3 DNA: TGTGCCAGCAGCTTACAGGGTAACACTGAAGCTTTCTTT; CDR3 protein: CASSLQGNTEAFF
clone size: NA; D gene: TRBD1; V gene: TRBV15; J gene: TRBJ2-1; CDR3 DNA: TGTGCCACCAGCAGTTATGACAGGGGCAACAATGAGCAGTTCTTC; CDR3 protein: CATSSYDRGNNEQFF
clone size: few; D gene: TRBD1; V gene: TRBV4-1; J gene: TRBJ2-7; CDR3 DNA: TGCGCCAGCAGCCAAGCACAGGGGAACTACGAGCAGTACTTC; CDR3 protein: CASSQAQGNYEQYF
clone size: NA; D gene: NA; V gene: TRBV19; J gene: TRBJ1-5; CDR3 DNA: TGTGCCAGTAGTAAGTACAAGCAGCCCCAGCATTTT; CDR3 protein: CASSKYKQPQHF
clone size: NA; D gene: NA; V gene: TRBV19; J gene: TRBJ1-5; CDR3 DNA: TGTGCCAGTAGTATGAGGACAGAGCAGCGCAATCAGCCCCAGCATTTT; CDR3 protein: CASSMRTEQRNQPQHF
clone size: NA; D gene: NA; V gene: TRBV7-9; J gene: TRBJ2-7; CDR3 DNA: TGTGCCAGCAGCCTATCTACGGGGGAGCAGTACTTC; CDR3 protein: CASSLSTGEQYF
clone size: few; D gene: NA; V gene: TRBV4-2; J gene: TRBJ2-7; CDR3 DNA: TGTGCCAGCAGCCAAGGAAGAGGGACAATCCACGAGCAGTACTTC; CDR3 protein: CASSQGRGTIHEQYF
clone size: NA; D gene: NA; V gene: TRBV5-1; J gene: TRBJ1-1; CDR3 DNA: TGCGCCAGCAGGGGGGGGATAGGACAACTGAACACTGAAGCTTTCTTT; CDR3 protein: CASRGGIGQLNTEAFF
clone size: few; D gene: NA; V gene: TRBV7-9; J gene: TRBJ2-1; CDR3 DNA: TGTGCCAGCAGCTTAATCGCGAATGAGCAGTTCTTC; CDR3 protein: CASSLIANEQFF
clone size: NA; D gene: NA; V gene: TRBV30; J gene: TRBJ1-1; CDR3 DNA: TGTGCCTGGAGTGTAATCAGGACTGAAGCTTTCTTT; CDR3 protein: CAWSVIRTEAFF
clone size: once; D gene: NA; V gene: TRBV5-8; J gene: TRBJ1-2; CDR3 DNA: TGTGCCAGCAGCTTGGACGGAGCCTATGGCTACACCTTC; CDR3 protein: CASSLDGAYGYTF
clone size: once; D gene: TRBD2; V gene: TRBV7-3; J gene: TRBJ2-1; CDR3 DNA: TGTGCCAGCAGCTTAGGGACTAGCGGGGACAATGAGCAGTTCTTC; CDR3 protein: CASSLGTSGDNEQFF
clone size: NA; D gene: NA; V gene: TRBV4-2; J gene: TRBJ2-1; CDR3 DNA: TGTGCCAGCAGCCAAGGCATCAATGAGGCATACTCCTACAATGAGCAGTTCTTC; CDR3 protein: CASSQGINEAYSYNEQFF
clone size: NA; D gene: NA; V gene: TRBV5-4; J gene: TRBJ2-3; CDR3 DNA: TGTGCCAGCAGCTTGGGGGGCGCCCTCACAGATACGCAGTATTTT; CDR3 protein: CASSLGGALTDTQYF
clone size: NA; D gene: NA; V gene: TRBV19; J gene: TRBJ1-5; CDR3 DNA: TGTGCCAGTAGTATAATACAGCCCCGCAATCAGCCCCAGCATTTT; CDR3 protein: CASSIIQPRNQPQHF
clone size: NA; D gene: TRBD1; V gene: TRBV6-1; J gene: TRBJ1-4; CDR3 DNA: TGTGCCAGCAGACACACAGGGGGATATGAAAAACTGTTTTTT; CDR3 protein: CASRHTGGYEKLFF
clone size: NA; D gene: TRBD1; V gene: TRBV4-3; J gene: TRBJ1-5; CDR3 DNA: TGCGCCAGCAGCCAAGATACAGGGGTTAATCAGCCCCAGCATTTT; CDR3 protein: CASSQDTGVNQPQHF
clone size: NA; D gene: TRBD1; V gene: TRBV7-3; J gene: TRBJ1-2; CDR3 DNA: TGTGCCAGCAGCCCCCGACAGGGAAATGGCTACACCTTC; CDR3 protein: CASSPRQGNGYTF